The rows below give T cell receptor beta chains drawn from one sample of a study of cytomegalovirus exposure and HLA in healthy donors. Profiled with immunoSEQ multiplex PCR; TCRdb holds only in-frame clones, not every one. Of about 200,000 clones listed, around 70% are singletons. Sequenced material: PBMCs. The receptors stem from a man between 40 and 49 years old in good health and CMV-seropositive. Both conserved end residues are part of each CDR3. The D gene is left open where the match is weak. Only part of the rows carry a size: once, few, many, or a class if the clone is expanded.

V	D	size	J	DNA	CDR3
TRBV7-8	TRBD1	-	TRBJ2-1	TGTGCCAGCAGCTCTCCGACCGGGACAGTAGTCAATGAGCAGTTCTTC	CASSSPTGTVVNEQFF
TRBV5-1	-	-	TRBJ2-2	TGCGCCAGCAGCTTGGTCGACACCGGGGAGCTGTTTTTT	CASSLVDTGELFF
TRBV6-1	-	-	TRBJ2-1	TGTGCCAGCAGACTCACCTCCTACAATGAGCAGTTCTTC	CASRLTSYNEQFF
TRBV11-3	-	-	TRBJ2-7	TGTGCCAGCAGCCCACAGGGCGGCGAGCAGTACTTC	CASSPQGGEQYF
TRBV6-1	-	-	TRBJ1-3	TGTGCCGGAGGAATCGGGGGAAACACCATATATTTT	CAGGIGGNTIYF
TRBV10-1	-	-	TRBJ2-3	TGCGCCAGCAGTTCTCCAGCGGGTTACCAGGCAGATACGCAGTATTTT	CASSSPAGYQADTQYF
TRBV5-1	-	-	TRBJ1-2	TGCGCCAGCAGCCAAACCCTGGACATTGGTGGCTACACCTTC	CASSQTLDIGGYTF
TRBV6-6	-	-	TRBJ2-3	TGTGCCAGCAGCCCCAGAGCGGCGGAGACAGATACGCAGTATTTT	CASSPRAAETDTQYF
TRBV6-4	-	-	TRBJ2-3	TGTGCCAGCAGTAGCCTTGGCGGGGCAGATACGCAGTATTTT	CASSSLGGADTQYF
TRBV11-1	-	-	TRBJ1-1	TGTGCCAGCAGCTCAAGTCGGGTGAGGACTGAAGCTTTCTTT	CASSSSRVRTEAFF
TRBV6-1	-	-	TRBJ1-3	TGTGCCAGCAGCGACCAAGGAGGCTCTGGAAACACCATATATTTT	CASSDQGGSGNTIYF
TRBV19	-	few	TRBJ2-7	TGTGCCAGTAGTATGAAAAGCCCCTACGAGCAGTACTTC	CASSMKSPYEQYF
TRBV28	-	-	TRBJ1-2	TGTGCCAGCAAGCTAGCGGGGCATAGCTACACCTTC	CASKLAGHSYTF
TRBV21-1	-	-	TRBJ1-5	TGTGCCAGCAGAAATTACGACAGGGGAGGCAATCAGCCCCAGCATTTT	CASRNYDRGGNQPQHF
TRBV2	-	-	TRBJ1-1	TGTGCCAGCAGCGTCAGGGTAGAAGCTTTCTTT	CASSVRVEAFF
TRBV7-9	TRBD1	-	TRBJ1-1	TGTGCCAGCAGCACCGGACAGGCCTCTGAAGCTTTCTTT	CASSTGQASEAFF
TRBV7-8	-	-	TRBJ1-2	TGTGCCAGCAGTCCACCTCCGGCAGGGGCTAACTATGGCTACACCTTC	CASSPPPAGANYGYTF
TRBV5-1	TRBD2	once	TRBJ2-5	TGCGCCAGCACCACGGGGCTAGCGGGGGGAGAGACCCAGTACTTC	CASTTGLAGGETQYF